This T cell receptor beta chain derives from a study of T cells of healthy individuals (dated by TCRdb to between 2017 and 2018). Libraries came from 5' RACE. For sequencing, an Illumina MiSeq was employed. The public reads were run again by TCRdb, first through fastp at Q25 and then through MiXCR, and only productive beta chains were kept. Every distinct CDR3 protein forms one entry, paired with its most common genes and DNA. The sample records tens of thousands of distinct CDR3 sequences, about 15% of which are singletons. Together, the top ten hold 16% of the sample. The junction shows trimming of 2 bases on V and 2 bases on J, and the gene matches do not reach 9 bases of it. CDR1 and CDR2, per the germline V gene, are KGHDR and SFDVKD. The CDR3 spans 17 residues, from the cysteine through the phenylalanine. Only the CDR3 region is kept as DNA, spanning 51 bases read in frame from base 1. This clonotype occurred a few times. Its antigen has not been determined. Per-base qualities were not stored, and no clone one base away is much larger.

The source of this sequence is a human donor in good health. The chain is assembled from TRBV24-1 and TRBJ2-5; 8 bases in the middle match TRBD2. The encoded CDR3 is CATSDSTGTREQETQYF. The sequence in DNA is TGTGCCACCAGTGATTCGACTGGGACTAGAGAGCAAGAGACCCAGTACTTC.